This T cell receptor (beta chain) was recorded in a study of CD8 T cells in Susac syndrome. Study-wide results and caveats: Susac-specific public clones were found in both the total CD8+ and the CD8+ TEMRA repertoires, with some 16 in the former and several in the latter.

The germline gives CDR1 SGHRS, CDR2 YFSETQ. The V and J ends lost 4 bases and 7 bases, in that order; junction bases with no gene match: 6. This CDR3 has 14 amino acids. In regard to this clonotype: The target antigen is unknown.

As judged by recently defined diagnostic criteria, patients with Susac syndrome had definite or probable disease. The CD8+ and CD4+ T cells were negatively isolated, with the TEMRA cells enriched by FACS. RNA totalling 0.5 to 1 ug underwent reverse transcription with random hexamers. TCRdb re-called the immunoSEQ multiplex PCR reads with MiXCR, one entry per CDR3 protein. The profile shows tens of thousands of distinct CDR3 sequences, roughly 95% of them singletons. The source material was CD8+ T cells from PBMCs. This chain connects TRBV5-1 to TRBJ1-5, with 9 bases identical to TRBD1. The sequence was collected from a human donor with Susac syndrome. CDR3 nucleotide sequence: TGCGCCAGCAGCGAGGGACAGGGTCGACAGCCCCAGCATTTT. It yields the protein CASSEGQGRQPQHF.